A single sample is the source of the 32 T cell receptor beta chains below, sequenced in a study of T cell repertoires in cytomegalovirus infection. Via MiXCR, TCRdb re-called the reads, giving one row per CDR3 protein. The sample consists of 490,000 or so distinct CDR3 sequences, 11% of them appearing once. Sequenced: PBMCs. All receptors come from a human donor in good health (CMV status not recorded). Some clones in this sample may be carry-over from other donors' samples.

This clonotype was counted many times. This CDR3 reads CASSLGQGTQGWFF. CDR3 nucleotides: TGTGCCAGCAGCTTGGGACAAGGAACTCAAGGGTGGTTCTTC. V usage is TRBV5-5 and J usage is TRBJ2-1, with no clear D. The CDR3 is 14 residues long. Germline CDR1 reads SGHKS; CDR2 reads YYEKEE (reference sequence). V shed 0 bases and J shed 15 bases, with 19 bases lying between them.

J is TRBJ1-4 and V is TRBV14; no firm D call. The CDR3 is made up of 15 amino acids. The ends were cut back, 4 bases at V and 0 bases at J, with 9 bases in the middle. Germline loops: CDR1 SGHDN, CDR2 FVKESK. The DNA of the CDR3 is TGTGCCAGCAGCCGCCGACACTCAACTAATGAAAAACTGTTTTTT. This encodes CASSRRHSTNEKLFF.

Many counts were recorded for this clonotype. V gene TRBV7-8 combines with J gene TRBJ2-1, with TRBD2 matching over 7 bases. The V segment lost 0 bases and the J segment 8 bases; nucleotides outside the gene matches: 13. There are 17 residues in the CDR3. Per germline, CDR1 SGHVS and CDR2 FQNEAQ. CDR3 loop: CASSLAHGRGSPYEQFF. Here the CDR3 DNA reads TGTGCCAGCAGCTTAGCGCACGGGCGGGGGTCCCCCTATGAGCAGTTCTTC.

In this sample, this clonotype turned up a few times. This chain joins TRBV5-1 and TRBJ1-1, with D perhaps matching TRBD1 (6 bases). V lost 3 bases and J lost 6, with 18 bases in between. The CDR3 is made up of 15 amino acids. Germline assignment: CDR1 SGHRS and CDR2 YFSETQ. CDR3 residues: CASSSEGGASPEAFF. CDR3 coding DNA: TGCGCCAGCAGCTCTGAGGGGGGGGCCAGTCCTGAAGCTTTCTTT.

Ten or more counts support this clonotype. Here the CDR3 reads CATAPVGPMRTGELFF. In DNA form, the CDR3 reads TGCGCCACCGCCCCGGTGGGGCCGATGCGAACCGGGGAGCTGTTTTTT. The rearrangement joins TRBV5-1 to TRBJ2-2; D may be TRBD1 (5 bases). Trimming took off 9 bases at V and 5 bases at J, with 23 bases between the two ends. This CDR3 has 16 amino acids. The germline V gene encodes CDR1 SGHRS and CDR2 YFSETQ.

The genes are TRBV29-1 and TRBJ2-3, with TRBD2 as a possible D gene (5 bases). The CDR3 length is 13 residues. The germline V and J ends were trimmed by 4 bases and 2 bases, with 10 bases remaining between them. Germline V gene data show CDR1 as SQVTM and CDR2 as ANQGSEA. CDR3 in DNA: TGCAGCGTTGTCCTAGCTTCCACAGATACGCAGTATTTT. This gives the protein CSVVLASTDTQYF.

The chain uses TRBV29-1 and TRBJ1-1, with a tentative D call TRBD1 (5 bases). The V end lost 3 bases, the J end lost 1 base, and 9 bases lay between the germline ends. The CDR3 has 13 amino acids. Germline lookup yields CDR1 SQVTM and CDR2 ANQGSEA. This CDR3 reads CSVEGRRNTEAFF. The CDR3, as DNA: TGCAGCGTTGAGGGACGTAGGAACACTGAAGCTTTCTTT. Together with reference TRBV29-1 and TRBJ1-1, the CDR3 gives the full variable domain: SAVISQKPSRDICQRGTSLTIQCQVDSQVTMMFWYRQQPGQSLTLIATANQGSEATYESGFVIDKFPISRPNLTFSTLTVSNMSPEDSSIYLCSVEGRRNTEAFFGQGTRLTVV.

This chain connects TRBV9 to TRBJ1-1; D might be TRBD1 (5 bases). V lost 0 bases, J lost 4 bases, and 10 bases lay in between. Germline CDR1 SGDLS, CDR2 YYNGEE. The CDR3 consists of 14 residues. The CDR3 DNA sequence: TGTGCCAGCAGCGTAGGGGGAGGGGCCACTGAAGCTTTCTTT. Translated: CASSVGGGATEAFF.

The V and J genes are TRBV5-6 and TRBJ1-5; D remains unclear. Germline lookup yields CDR1 SGHDT and CDR2 YYEEEE. V lost 3 bases and J 3 bases, leaving 7 bases between the germline ends. This CDR3 contains 13 residues. CDR3 region: CASSSGINQPQHF. CDR3 nucleotides: TGTGCCAGCAGCTCGGGAATCAATCAGCCCCAGCATTTT.

This clonotype has a count of ten or more. This chain links TRBV18 with TRBJ1-1; D not certain. Trimming removed 6 bases at V and 0 bases at J, with 11 bases between. The CDR3 extends over 14 amino acids. Germline V gene lookup returns CDR1 KGHSH and CDR2 LQKENI. The CDR3 sequence: CASSQGEVNTEAFF. The CDR3 DNA sequence: TGTGCCAGCTCTCAAGGAGAGGTGAACACTGAAGCTTTCTTT.

In this sample, this clonotype turned up a few times. The chain recombines TRBV27 with TRBJ2-1; TRBD2 matches at 15 bases. The junction had 11 bases not matched to a gene; V was cut back by 6 bases and J by 14 bases. This CDR3 has 15 residues. The germline gives CDR1 MNHEY, CDR2 SMNVEV (reference sequence). This CDR3 reads CASSPGTSGRSLEFF. CDR3 bases: TGTGCCAGCAGCCCCGGGACTAGCGGGAGGTCCCTCGAGTTCTTC.

Ten or more counts support this clonotype. This chain connects TRBV6-5 to TRBJ1-1; TRBD1 agrees at 8 bases. Trimming removed 4 bases from V and 10 bases from J; junction bases left unmatched: 8. CDR1 and CDR2 (germline): MNHEY, SVGAGI. The CDR3 runs 13 residues. The CDR3 here is CASSFRTGKGAFF. The CDR3 region has the DNA TGTGCCAGCAGTTTCAGGACAGGGAAGGGAGCTTTCTTT.

This clonotype has just one count. The gene calls are TRBV15 and TRBJ2-1, with D hard to call. Germline values: CDR1 LNHNV, CDR2 YYDKDF (reference sequence). CDR3 size: 16 residues. V lost 5 bases, J lost 2 bases, and 16 bases lay in between. The CDR3 DNA is TGTGCCACCAGCCCAGACTTCTCTCCGACCTACAATGAGCAGTTCTTC. Translation: CATSPDFSPTYNEQFF.

This clonotype has ten or more counts. The genes are TRBV7-8 and TRBJ2-5; tentatively, D is TRBD1 (7 bases). Trimming cost V 2 bases and J 4 bases, with 14 bases left between them. CDR1 SGHVS and CDR2 FQNEAQ come from the germline V gene. The CDR3 contains 15 residues. CDR3 loop: CASSLRQGGRETQYF. CDR3 nucleotide sequence: TGTGCCAGCAGCTTACGACAGGGAGGAAGAGAGACCCAGTACTTC.

At least ten counts were recorded for this clonotype. The CDR3 region is CASSEPWILYEQYF. CDR3 sequence (DNA): TGTGCCAGCAGTGAACCATGGATATTATACGAGCAGTACTTC. The rearrangement joins TRBV6-1 to TRBJ2-7; D unclear. CDR3 length: 14 residues. Germline CDR1 and CDR2: MNHNS and SASEGT. The V and J ends lost 2 bases and 4 bases respectively, with 12 bases between them.

This clonotype was counted a few times. The chain carries TRBV20-1 and TRBJ2-5, with 10 bases matching TRBD2. Germline CDR1 and CDR2: DFQATT and SNEGSKA (reference sequence). With V trimmed by 1 base and J by 2 bases, 4 bases remained unmatched. This CDR3 is 15 amino acids long. This CDR3 is CSARGSGGKQETQYF. The CDR3 DNA follows: TGCAGTGCTAGAGGTAGCGGGGGGAAGCAAGAGACCCAGTACTTC.

This clonotype has at least ten counts. V usage is TRBV14 and J usage is TRBJ1-1; 10 bases fit TRBD1. Germline V CDR1 and CDR2: SGHDN, FVKESK. This CDR3 is built from 13 residues. V lost 8 bases and J lost 3; bases outside the gene matches: 3. The CDR3 DNA is TGTGCCAGCCGGGACAGGGGCTACACTGAAGCTTTCTTT. Translating it yields CASRDRGYTEAFF.

This clonotype was seen many times. The rearrangement links TRBV20-1 to TRBJ1-1; 7 bases match TRBD1. The germline gives CDR1 DFQATT, CDR2 SNEGSKA (reference sequence). This CDR3 contains 16 residues. The V and J ends lost 6 bases and 0 bases, in that order; junction bases with no gene match: 13. The CDR3 coding sequence is TGCAGTGCGGGGGGACAGTCACCCCTTATGAACACTGAAGCTTTCTTT. This sequence encodes CSAGGQSPLMNTEAFF.

This clonotype was picked up many times. This chain links TRBV7-9 with TRBJ2-5; D ambiguous. CDR3 size: 13 residues. Germline-derived CDR1 and CDR2 are SEHNR and FQNEAQ (reference sequence). With 2 bases removed from V and 2 bases from J, the gap between germline ends came to 6 bases. In DNA form, the CDR3 reads TGTGCCAGCAGCTTACTACAGCAAGAGACCCAGTACTTC. It is translated as CASSLLQQETQYF. Supplemented by reference TRBV7-9 and TRBJ2-5, the full variable domain reads DTGVSQNPRHKITKRGQNVTFRCDPISEHNRLYWYRQTLGQGPEFLTYFQNEAQLEKSRLLSDRFSAERPKGSFSTLEIQRTEQGDSAMYLCASSLLQQETQYFGPGTRLLVL.

This chain joins TRBV11-2 and TRBJ2-3, with 7 bases identical to TRBD2. V shed 5 bases and J 5 bases; nucleotides not matched to a gene: 7. The CDR3 has 14 residues. The germline V gene encodes CDR1 SGHAT and CDR2 FQNNGV. The CDR3 loop is CASSPRVAGDTQYF. As DNA, the CDR3 is TGTGCCAGCAGCCCGAGAGTAGCGGGAGATACGCAGTATTTT.

This clonotype was counted between two and nine times. This chain uses TRBV2 with TRBJ1-1; TRBD1 is a possible D gene (6 bases). The CDR3 totals 12 residues. Trimming shortened V by 3 bases and J by 7 bases, and 9 bases separated the two germline ends. Germline CDR1 SNHLY, CDR2 FYNNEI. The CDR3 bases are TGTGCCAGCAGTGACAGGGGCCTTGAAGCTTTCTTT. This gives the protein CASSDRGLEAFF.

There are many counts of this clonotype. The chain carries TRBV28 and TRBJ1-3, with TRBD1 matching 8 bases. CDR3 length equals 17 residues. Unmatched junction bases numbered 6, after V lost 2 bases and J lost 0 bases. Germline CDR1 reads MDHEN; CDR2 reads SYDVKM. The CDR3 loop reads CASSLKRQGISGNTIYF. The CDR3 DNA sequence: TGTGCCAGCAGTTTAAAGAGACAGGGGATCTCTGGAAACACCATATATTTT.

This clonotype was recorded at least ten times. This chain links TRBV7-9 with TRBJ2-2, with D unclear. The CDR3 runs to 12 residues. Germline CDR1 and CDR2: SEHNR and FQNEAQ (reference sequence). The germline V and J ends were trimmed by 4 bases and 4 bases, with 4 bases remaining between them. CDR3 in amino acids: CASSSSTGELFF. CDR3 in DNA: TGTGCCAGCAGCTCATCCACCGGGGAGCTGTTTTTT.

This clonotype was recorded once. The junction shows a germline mismatch at one end, possibly a read error. The V and J genes are TRBV13 and TRBJ2-1, with D possibly TRBD1 on 6 matching bases. Germline V gives CDR1 PRHDT, CDR2 FYEKMQ (reference sequence). This CDR3 is built from 16 residues. CDR3 nucleotides: TGTGGCAGCAGCGAACAGGGTCCCAGCTCCTACAATGAGCAGTTCTTC. Protein sequence: CGSSEQGPSSYNEQFF.

This clonotype occurred many times. This chain connects TRBV6-5 to TRBJ2-2; TRBD2 matches at 13 bases. The CDR3 contains 18 residues. V lost 0 bases, J lost 4 bases, and 5 bases stayed unmatched. Germline CDR1 reads MNHEY; CDR2 reads SVGAGI. The CDR3 nucleotides are TGTGCCAGCAGTTACTCCACTAGCGGGGGGGCAGGCACCGGGGAGCTGTTTTTT. This codes for CASSYSTSGGAGTGELFF.

The table lists this clonotype with a count of one. This chain joins TRBV19 and TRBJ2-5; 7 positions match TRBD2. The germline CDR1 and CDR2 sequences are LNHDA and SQIVND (reference sequence). Germline trimming cut 1 base from V and 6 bases from J; bases unmatched to any gene: 11. The CDR3 is made up of 16 amino acids. The CDR3 region has the DNA TGTGCCAGTAGTATAGGGGAGGGAACATTAGGGAAGACCCAGTACTTC. Amino acids: CASSIGEGTLGKTQYF.

This clonotype was found a few times. J is TRBJ2-5 and V is TRBV15; TRBD1 is a possible D gene (6 bases). CDR1 LNHNV and CDR2 YYDKDF come from the germline V gene (reference sequence). The V gene lost 0 bases and the J gene lost 7 bases, with 12 bases spanning the gap. The CDR3 loop spans 14 amino acids. The CDR3 protein is CATSRDIVRGTQYF. DNA for the CDR3: TGTGCCACCAGCAGAGATATCGTCAGGGGGACCCAGTACTTC.

This clonotype was observed at least ten times. J is TRBJ1-1 and V is TRBV29-1, with 7 bases that match TRBD1. CDR3 length: 14 residues. Trimming removed 3 bases from V and 3 bases from J; junction bases left unmatched: 7. Germline-derived CDR1 and CDR2 are SQVTM and ANQGSEA. The CDR3: CSVDSLTGDTEAFF. As DNA, the CDR3 is TGCAGCGTTGATAGTCTCACAGGGGACACTGAAGCTTTCTTT.

This clonotype was counted many times. The gene calls are TRBV19 and TRBJ2-7, with 12 nucleotides matching TRBD2. Germline CDR1 is LNHDA and CDR2 is SQIVND (reference sequence). After removal of 6 bases from V and 2 bases from J, the junction contained 2 bases not matched to a gene. CDR3 size: 14 residues. The CDR3 DNA is TGTGCCAGTAGGAGACTAGCGGGAGCCTACGAGCAGTACTTC. This translates into CASRRLAGAYEQYF.

This clonotype has a count of ten or more. This chain links TRBV11-2 with TRBJ2-2, with D unresolved. Germline assignment: CDR1 SGHAT and CDR2 FQNNGV. Trimming removed 0 bases at V and 6 bases at J, with 5 bases between. CDR3 length equals 13 residues. CDR3 amino acids: CASSLEASGELFF. The DNA of the CDR3 is TGTGCCAGCAGCTTAGAAGCGTCCGGGGAGCTGTTTTTT.

This clonotype showed up many times. V and J are TRBV7-2 and TRBJ1-1; 7 bases agree with TRBD1. J was trimmed by 1 base and V by 4 bases; bases with no gene match: 15. The germline V gene has CDR1 SGHTA and CDR2 FQGNSA. The CDR3 has 18 amino acids. The CDR3, as DNA: TGTGCCAGCAGCTCGGATTTTACCGGGACAGTAAGGAACACTGAAGCTTTCTTT. Its protein product is CASSSDFTGTVRNTEAFF.

The gene calls are TRBV28 and TRBJ1-5; possible D gene TRBD1, 5 bases. Trimming cost V 6 bases and J 6 bases, with 12 bases left between them. Per the germline V gene, CDR1 is MDHEN and CDR2 is SYDVKM. The CDR3 sequence is 13 residues long. The CDR3 nucleotides read TGTGCCAGCAGCCGAGGACACACTCAGCCCCAGCATTTT. Translating it yields CASSRGHTQPQHF.